The present TCR beta chain was sequenced within a study of pediatric ulcerative colitis (dated by TCRdb to the late 2010s). Regarding the study in general: Seven ulcerative colitis patients had pancolitis and two had left-sided colitis, with histology consistent with ulcerative colitis in all. Fewer than 10 newly diagnosed, treatment-naive pediatric ulcerative colitis patients and a few non-IBD control children each provided paired blood and rectal samples. Using the Pediatric Ulcerative Colitis Activity Index, a couple of patients were classed as having mild disease, four as having moderate disease and three as having acute severe colitis. What the work shows at the level of the full study, not this receptor alone: Repertoires were derived from total lymphocyte DNA, so rare subsets such as regulatory T cells may have patterns not reflected. The healthy control group was small, consisting of only a handful of individuals. Controls, mild-moderate and acute severe colitis patients were separated by rectal repertoire features, and reduced rectal diversity due to clonal expansions was observed in acute severe colitis. For technical reasons, substantially fewer templates were yielded by the blood samples of a couple of patients, and these blood samples were excluded from blood-rectal overlap analysis. Clonal overlap between a subject's own blood and rectum was significantly greater in ulcerative colitis patients than in controls, which suggests more T cell trafficking to inflamed tissue. Two rectal CDR3 clonotypes were present in all ulcerative colitis patients and in none of the controls.

Using the immunoSEQ TRB Survey service, rearranged CDR3 beta regions were amplified from genomic DNA with multiplex V and J primers. Survey-level sequencing depth of up to 500,000 reads per sample was used to keep depth equal across samples. Libraries were purified, pooled and sequenced on Illumina technology. As for how the authors treated the data: immunoSEQ online tools were used for productive clonality, sample overlap, pairwise scatters, CDR3 beta length, V/D/J gene usage and productiveness. Alongside Shannon and Simpson indices, calculated diversity was computed as the number of unique rearrangements divided by total templates, multiplied by 100. Principal component analysis used the R prcomp function and ggbiplot package on Z-score normalized data. Morisita's index was used to quantify blood-rectal clonal overlap within each subject. TCRdb re-hosts the immuneACCESS table, in-frame sequences only. Its copies lack some clones; in the studies checked, an unresolved V gene accounts for under half of them, and the cause for the rest is not known. D and trimming were read from the DNA, whereas the V and J calls and clone size are those reported in that table. The sample has about 64,000 clones on record, 70% to 80% of them singletons. Roughly 5.5% of the sample goes to the ten largest clones.

In the case of this clone: Its antigen is currently not known. Nothing much larger sits one base from this clone, and base qualities are not available.

No immunosuppressive medication had been given to the ulcerative colitis patients before the diagnostic colonoscopy. Blood was sampled at the same time as the colonoscopy. The Wizard kit (Promega) was used to extract genomic DNA from blood and intestinal samples. The sequence was collected from a boy aged 10-17 years with moderate ulcerative colitis. The sequencing sample was made of blood.

The nucleotide sequence is given as TGTGCCATCAGCCAGCACCGGGGGGGCGCAGCTAATGAGCAGTTCTTC. Protein translation: CAISQHRGGAANEQFF. Recombination connected TRBV10-3 to TRBJ2-1; the junction holds 8 bases that match TRBD2. Its CDR3 holds 16 amino acids, cysteine through phenylalanine. The entry retains the CDR3 DNA only, 48 bases that are in frame from base 1. As encoded in the germline V gene, CDR1 is ENHRY while CDR2 is SYGVKD. V and J are trimmed by 6 bases and 7 bases, and the gene matches miss 14 bases of the junction.